This T cell receptor beta chain appears in the sequencing data of a study of PD-1 blockade in mismatch repair-deficient tumors. Across the whole study: Patients had eleven to twelve mismatch repair-deficient cancer types, all previously treated and progressing.

General observations from the study: After pembrolizumab, tumor-resident clones rose rapidly, then generally contracted before radiologic responses.

CDR3 length: 15 amino acids. With 8 bases clipped from V and 8 bases from J, the junction kept 10 bases outside the gene matches. Germline values: CDR1 MNHNS, CDR2 SASEGT. Sequenced by immunoSEQ multiplex PCR; TCRdb stores in-frame clones only, minus some. The sample holds over 75,000 clones, more than 65% seen once. TCR sequencing covered a few patients who responded to pembrolizumab. As to this clone: Its antigen is undetermined.

The receptor was isolated from an adult with mismatch repair-deficient cancer. The genes are TRBV6-1 and TRBJ2-1; TRBD2 agrees at 12 bases. Sample: peripheral blood, taken 12 weeks after starting pembrolizumab. The CDR3 bases are TGTGCCAGCCGTCAAGGGGCTAGCGGGAGGGATGAGCAGTTCTTC. Amino acids: CASRQGASGRDEQFF.